The 29 T cell receptor beta chains below were found in one sample sequenced in a study of cytomegalovirus exposure and HLA in healthy donors. Primers: 60 Vbeta forward and 13 Jbeta reverse. Repertoires were generated with immunoSEQ multiplex PCR, while TCRdb's copy carries only in-frame clones and drops some. The sample yields roughly 80,000 clones, 84% seen once. The specimen sequenced was PBMCs. The receptors were gathered from a woman aged 45-60 years in good health and CMV-seronegative.

The chain combines TRBV28 with TRBJ2-5, with 7 bases fitting TRBD2. The length of the CDR3 is 13 residues. Losses at the gene ends were 6 bases for V and 2 bases for J; bases not matched to a gene: 3. Germline V gives CDR1 MDHEN, CDR2 SYDVKM. As DNA, the CDR3 is TGTGCCAGCAGGTCTAGCGGACAAGAGACCCAGTACTTC. Protein product: CASRSSGQETQYF.

The chain links TRBV28 to TRBJ1-1, with 7 bases lining up with TRBD1. Germline CDR1 and CDR2: MDHEN and SYDVKM. V lost 5 bases, J lost 1 base, and 10 bases stayed unmatched. CDR3 size: 16 residues. The CDR3 DNA follows: TGTGCCAGCAGTCCAGGGGACAGCGTCACGAACACTGAAGCTTTCTTT. This translates into CASSPGDSVTNTEAFF.

The CDR3 is CATSRDKAQPQETQYF. Written as DNA, the CDR3 is TGTGCCACCAGCAGAGATAAGGCACAGCCACAAGAGACCCAGTACTTC. The V call is TRBV15, the J call TRBJ2-5; D ambiguous. CDR1 LNHNV and CDR2 YYDKDF come from the germline V gene (reference sequence). Trimming took off 0 bases at V and 2 bases at J, with 13 bases between the two ends. The CDR3 contains 16 residues.

The CDR3 loop reads CASSTGTSPGDTQYF. The DNA for the CDR3 is TGTGCCAGCAGTACCGGGACTAGTCCCGGGGATACGCAGTATTTT. V gene TRBV6-4 combines with J gene TRBJ2-3, with 8 bases fitting TRBD2. The length of the CDR3 is 15 residues. Germline loops: CDR1 MRHNA, CDR2 SNTAGT. V dropped 5 bases and J dropped 6; count of bases not matched to a gene: 10.

This rearrangement joins TRBV19 to TRBJ1-1; D might be TRBD1 (5 bases). The V end was cut by 7 bases, the J end by 4 bases, with 13 bases between. There are 13 residues in the CDR3. The germline gives CDR1 LNHDA, CDR2 SQIVND (reference sequence). The CDR3 is CASIDSGGTEAFF. CDR3 DNA: TGTGCCAGTATTGATTCCGGGGGCACTGAAGCTTTCTTT.

V and J are TRBV7-8 and TRBJ2-1; possibly TRBD2 for D (5 bases). Deletions cut 5 bases from V and 2 bases from J, with 13 bases between. The CDR3 spans 15 residues. The germline CDR1 and CDR2 sequences are SGHVS and FQNEAQ. The CDR3: CASSPTGNPYNEQFF. The CDR3 bases are TGTGCCAGCAGCCCGACGGGGAATCCCTACAATGAGCAGTTCTTC. The full variable domain, rest sourced from reference TRBV7-8 and TRBJ2-1, is GAGVSQSPRYKVAKRGQDVALRCDPISGHVSLFWYQQALGQGPEFLTYFQNEAQLDKSGLPSDRFFAERPEGSVSTLKIQRTQQEDSAVYLCASSPTGNPYNEQFFGPGTRLTVL.

There are a few counts of this clone. The CDR3 nucleotides read TGCGCCAGCAGTGAGCTGGACAGGGGTGTAGGTCAGCCCCAGCATTTT. This encodes CASSELDRGVGQPQHF. The rearrangement links TRBV10-2 to TRBJ1-5, with TRBD1 matching over 9 bases. The CDR3 loop spans 16 amino acids. J gave up 6 bases and V 2 bases, and 8 bases lay outside the gene matches. The V gene's germline CDR1 is WSHSY and CDR2 SAAADI.

This rearrangement joins TRBV18 to TRBJ1-1; 7 bases are a match to TRBD1. The junction had 10 bases not matched to a gene; V was cut back by 3 bases and J by 0 bases. CDR3 length: 17 amino acids. The V gene's germline CDR1 is KGHSH and CDR2 LQKENI. CDR3 protein: CASSPTGMRVMNTEAFF. The CDR3 DNA reads TGTGCCAGCTCACCGACAGGGATGAGGGTCATGAACACTGAAGCTTTCTTT.

The chain uses TRBV2 and TRBJ2-2; 7 bases match TRBD2. CDR3 length equals 14 residues. V dropped 7 bases and J dropped 1; count of bases not matched to a gene: 3. Looked up from germline, CDR1 is SNHLY and CDR2 is FYNNEI. CDR3 in DNA: TGTGCCAGCACGAGCGGGAAGAACACCGGGGAGCTGTTTTTT. Amino acids: CASTSGKNTGELFF.

This chain uses TRBV6-5 with TRBJ1-3, with D possibly being TRBD1 (5 bases). V was pared by 5 bases and J by 0 bases, with 11 bases between. Germline V gene sequence: CDR1 MNHEY, CDR2 SVGAGI. The CDR3 is made up of 15 amino acids. CDR3 nucleotides: TGTGCCAGCAGTCCCCGGACAAACTCTGGAAACACCATATATTTT. Residues: CASSPRTNSGNTIYF.

The gene calls are TRBV5-4 and TRBJ2-2; 8 bases fit TRBD2. The CDR3 sequence is 16 residues long. Germline CDR1 reads SGHNT; CDR2 reads YYREEE (reference sequence). V lost 2 bases, J lost 2 bases, and 5 bases stayed unmatched. CDR3 sequence: CASSFSTSGNTGELFF. Here the CDR3 DNA reads TGTGCCAGCAGCTTTAGTACTAGCGGTAACACCGGGGAGCTGTTTTTT.

V usage is TRBV21-1 and J usage is TRBJ2-7; the table assigns TRBD1, which was not confirmed against the DNA. TRBV21-1 is recorded as a pseudogene. The CDR3 totals 13 residues. The CDR3 sequence: CASSRQGRYEQYV. For the CDR3, the DNA is TGTGCCAGCAGCAGGCAGGGAAGATACGAGCAGTACGTC.

This chain connects TRBV15 to TRBJ2-1; 10 bases agree with TRBD2. With 3 bases clipped from V and 5 bases from J, the junction kept 7 bases outside the gene matches. Per germline, CDR1 LNHNV and CDR2 YYDKDF (reference sequence). The CDR3 is 16 residues long. The DNA of the CDR3 is TGTGCCACCAGCAGGGGTCGGACTAGCGGTAACAATGAGCAGTTCTTC. It is translated as CATSRGRTSGNNEQFF. The complete variable domain, with remaining parts taken from reference TRBV15 and TRBJ2-1, reads DAMVIQNPRYQVTQFGKPVTLSCSQTLNHNVMYWYQQKSSQAPKLLFHYYDKDFNNEADTPDNFQSRRPNTSFCFLDIRSPGLGDTAMYLCATSRGRTSGNNEQFFGPGTRLTVL.

This clone was found once. This chain joins TRBV10-1 and TRBJ2-1; 12 nucleotides agree with TRBD1. The CDR3 is made up of 17 amino acids. V lost 10 bases and J lost 3; bases outside the gene matches: 13. Germline V gene sequence: CDR1 WNHNN, CDR2 SYGVQD (reference sequence). Here the CDR3 reads CATQSQGQGARYNEQFF. CDR3 coding DNA: TGCGCCACTCAAAGCCAGGGACAGGGGGCACGCTACAATGAGCAGTTCTTC.

As to this clone: The sample carries other DNA sequences with the same CDR3. The chain carries TRBV7-3 and TRBJ2-2; 7 bases agree with TRBD1. The germline CDR1 and CDR2 sequences are SGHTA and FQGTGA. The CDR3 extends over 15 amino acids. Trimming cost V 5 bases and J 1 base; bases outside gene matches: 4. CDR3 DNA sequence: TGTGCCAGCAGCCCGGGACAGTTGAACACCGGGGAGCTGTTTTTT. Translating it yields CASSPGQLNTGELFF.

This sequence joins TRBV7-9 and TRBJ2-3; D not resolved. Trimming shortened V by 5 bases and J by 3 bases, and 12 bases separated the two germline ends. CDR1 SEHNR and CDR2 FQNEAQ come from the germline V gene (reference sequence). The CDR3 runs 14 residues. The DNA for the CDR3 is TGTGCCAGCAGCCCAGGATCACCAACAGATACGCAGTATTTT. Translation: CASSPGSPTDTQYF. Drawing the rest from reference TRBV7-9 and TRBJ2-3, the complete variable domain is DTGVSQNPRHKITKRGQNVTFRCDPISEHNRLYWYRQTLGQGPEFLTYFQNEAQLEKSRLLSDRFSAERPKGSFSTLEIQRTEQGDSAMYLCASSPGSPTDTQYFGPGTRLTVL.

J is TRBJ2-5 and V is TRBV5-1, with 10 bases lining up with TRBD2. The J segment lost 4 bases and the V segment lost 0 bases, leaving 3 bases of the junction unmatched. CDR1 is SGHRS, CDR2 YFSETQ, per germline. The CDR3 loop spans 15 amino acids. CDR3 amino acids: CASSLGLAGAETQYF. CDR3 DNA sequence: TGCGCCAGCAGCTTGGGGCTAGCGGGAGCAGAGACCCAGTACTTC.

The chain combines TRBV11-3 with TRBJ2-3; TRBD2 might be the D (5 bases). CDR3 length: 15 amino acids. Germline V gene lookup returns CDR1 SGHNT and CDR2 YENEEA. V dropped 1 base and J dropped 2 bases, with 10 bases sitting between them. The CDR3 here is CASSLGSGITDTQYF. CDR3 coding DNA: TGTGCCAGCAGCTTAGGGTCCGGGATCACAGATACGCAGTATTTT.

The table lists this clone with a few counts. Germline is not matched at one junction end, which may reflect a read error. The rearrangement joins TRBV7-7 to TRBJ2-6, with no clear D. Looked up from germline, CDR1 is SSHAT and CDR2 is FNYEAQ (reference sequence). CDR3 length: 17 residues. This CDR3 reads CASSLGIGFSGANVLTF. DNA for the CDR3: TGTGCTAGCAGCTTAGGAATCGGTTTCTCTGGGGCCAACGTCCTGACTTTC.

This clone was observed once. The chain employs TRBV6-1 and TRBJ2-1, with D tentatively TRBD2 (6 bases). There are 15 residues in the CDR3. Per the germline V gene, CDR1 is MNHNS and CDR2 is SASEGT. Trimming took off 3 bases at V and 7 bases at J, with 16 bases between the two ends. For the CDR3, the DNA is TGTGCCAGCAGTGACCCCCGGGACTCTCGAAATGAGCAGTTCTTC. Its protein is CASSDPRDSRNEQFF.

This clone was picked up a small number of times. The rearrangement uses TRBV7-2 and TRBJ2-5; 9 positions match TRBD2. CDR1 and CDR2 from the germline V gene are SGHTA and FQGNSA. With 3 bases clipped from V and 5 bases from J, the junction kept 10 bases outside the gene matches. CDR3 size: 16 residues. CDR3 coding DNA: TGTGCCAGCAGCTTTCTGAGCGGGGGGCGAGGTGAGACCCAGTACTTC. It specifies CASSFLSGGRGETQYF.

The chain has TRBV4-1 and TRBJ2-7; D remains unclear. CDR1 is MGHRA, CDR2 YSYEKL, per germline. The CDR3 extends over 14 amino acids. Deletions cut 0 bases from V and 1 base from J, with 7 bases between. The CDR3 loop reads CASSQEFSSYEQYF. The DNA for the CDR3 is TGCGCCAGCAGCCAAGAGTTTTCTTCCTACGAGCAGTACTTC.

The genes are TRBV7-2 and TRBJ2-2; TRBD2 agrees at 13 bases. Trimming took 5 bases from V and 5 from J; bases not matched to a gene: 2. Germline V lookup: CDR1 SGHTA, CDR2 FQGNSA. CDR3 length equals 15 residues. The CDR3 DNA follows: TGTGCCAGCAGCCTGACTAGCGGGGGGACCGGGGAGCTGTTTTTT. Translated: CASSLTSGGTGELFF.

The chain recombines TRBV28 with TRBJ2-7, with 11 bases that match TRBD1. Germline V gene data show CDR1 as MDHEN and CDR2 as SYDVKM. This CDR3 has 15 residues. V lost 6 bases, J lost 4 bases, and 8 bases stayed unmatched. The CDR3 DNA reads as TGTGCCAGCAGCCGTGGGGGACAGGGGGTTTACGAGCAGTACTTC. Protein sequence: CASSRGGQGVYEQYF.

This sequence joins TRBV4-1 and TRBJ2-6; TRBD1 is a possible D gene (5 bases). Germline CDR1 MGHRA, CDR2 YSYEKL. V was pared by 3 bases and J by 3 bases, with 9 bases between. The CDR3 contains 15 residues. CDR3 protein: CASSHSGLGANVLTF. The CDR3 nucleotides are TGCGCCAGCAGCCATTCAGGGCTTGGGGCCAACGTCCTGACTTTC.

This rearrangement joins TRBV7-9 to TRBJ2-1; 11 positions match TRBD2. With 4 bases clipped from V and 5 bases from J, the junction kept 13 bases outside the gene matches. Germline V gives CDR1 SEHNR, CDR2 FQNEAQ (reference sequence). The CDR3 runs to 18 residues. The CDR3, as DNA: TGTGCCAGCAGCTCCCCGTATGGTTATAGCGGGAGGGACAATGAGCAGTTCTTC. Amino acids: CASSSPYGYSGRDNEQFF.

CDR3 loop: CAWSRGDEQFF. DNA of the CDR3: TGTGCCTGGAGTCGGGGAGATGAGCAGTTCTTC. The V and J genes are TRBV30 and TRBJ2-1; TRBD2 is a possible D gene (5 bases). Germline V gives CDR1 GTSNPN, CDR2 SVGIG (reference sequence). This CDR3 has 11 amino acids. Trimming left V 2 bases short and J 8 bases short, with 7 bases between.

The V gene is TRBV19, the J gene TRBJ2-6, with a possible D match to TRBD1 (6 bases). In germline, CDR1 is LNHDA, CDR2 SQIVND (reference sequence). The CDR3 is made up of 18 amino acids. With 6 bases removed from V and 1 base from J, the gap between germline ends came to 19 bases. The DNA for the CDR3 is TGTGCCAGTAGCAAATATCTCCTTAGGGGGTCTGGGGCCAACGTCCTGACTTTC. This encodes CASSKYLLRGSGANVLTF.

This clone was observed a single time. J is TRBJ2-3 and V is TRBV6-4, with 9 bases fitting TRBD1. CDR3 length equals 14 residues. With 3 bases clipped from V and 3 bases from J, the junction kept 1 base outside the gene matches. The germline V gene encodes CDR1 MRHNA and CDR2 SNTAGT. CDR3 sequence: CASSETGGTDTQYF. The CDR3 DNA sequence: TGTGCCAGCAGTGAGACAGGGGGAACAGATACGCAGTATTTT.